This is a list of T cell receptor beta chains from one sample in a study of T cells in Graves' hyperthyroidism and ophthalmopathy. TCRdb ran MiXCR on the multiplex PCR reads and lists one entry per CDR3 protein. The sample lists approximately 320,000 distinct CDR3 sequences, 16% occurring once. Source material: blood. The receptors come from a man aged 25 to 40 with Graves' hyperthyroidism. The conserved cysteine and the conserved F or W are not part of the CDR3 here. Size tells how often a clone was seen (once, few, many) or the class of an expanded clone, and some rows leave it out.

clone_size v_call cdr3_aa
- TRBV5-8 ATSLTDYTEAF
many TRBV6-1 ASSTRTSGAYNNEQF
- TRBV13 ATLDREHYGYT
many TRBV11-1 ASLGLGVTGELF
many TRBV12-3/TRBV12-4 ASSPRPWYNSPLH
many TRBV6-1 ASSDHWTSGSSEQY
few TRBV2 ASGGLDRGDEQY
many TRBV20-1 SARDRATNEKLF
- TRBV18 ASSPGTASYNSPLH
many TRBV12-3/TRBV12-4 ASKLEGDEQF
many TRBV28 ASSFGGGAYNEQF
many TRBV12-3/TRBV12-4 ASRTGTPPYEQY
- TRBV5-1 ASGEVGAGTEAF
- TRBV7-3 ASSAYGTLPYNEQF